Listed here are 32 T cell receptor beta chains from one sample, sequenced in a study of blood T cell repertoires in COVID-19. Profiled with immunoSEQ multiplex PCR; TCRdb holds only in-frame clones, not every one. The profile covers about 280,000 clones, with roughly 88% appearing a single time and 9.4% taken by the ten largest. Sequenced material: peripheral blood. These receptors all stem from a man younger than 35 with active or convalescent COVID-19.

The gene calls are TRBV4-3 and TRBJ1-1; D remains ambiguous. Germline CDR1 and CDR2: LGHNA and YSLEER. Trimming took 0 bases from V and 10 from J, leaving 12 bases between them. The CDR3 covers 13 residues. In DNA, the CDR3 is TGCGCCAGCAGCCAAGAATTCCGTGAGGGAGCTTTCTTT. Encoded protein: CASSQEFREGAFF.

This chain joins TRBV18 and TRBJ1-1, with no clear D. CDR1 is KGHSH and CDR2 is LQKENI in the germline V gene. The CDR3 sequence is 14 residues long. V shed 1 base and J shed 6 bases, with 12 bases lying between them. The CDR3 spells CASSPRPRTAEAFF. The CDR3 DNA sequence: TGTGCCAGCTCACCACGACCTCGGACTGCTGAAGCTTTCTTT.

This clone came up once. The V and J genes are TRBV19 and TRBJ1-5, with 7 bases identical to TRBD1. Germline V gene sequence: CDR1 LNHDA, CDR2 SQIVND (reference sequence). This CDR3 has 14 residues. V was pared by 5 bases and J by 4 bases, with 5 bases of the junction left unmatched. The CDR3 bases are TGTGCCAGTAGTTTCCGGGACAGAAATCAGCCCCAGCATTTT. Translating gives CASSFRDRNQPQHF. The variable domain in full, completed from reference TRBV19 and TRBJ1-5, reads DGGITQSPKYLFRKEGQNVTLSCEQNLNHDAMYWYRQDPGQGLRLIYYSQIVNDFQKGDIAEGYSVSREKKESFPLTVTSAQKNPTAFYLCASSFRDRNQPQHFGDGTRLSIL.

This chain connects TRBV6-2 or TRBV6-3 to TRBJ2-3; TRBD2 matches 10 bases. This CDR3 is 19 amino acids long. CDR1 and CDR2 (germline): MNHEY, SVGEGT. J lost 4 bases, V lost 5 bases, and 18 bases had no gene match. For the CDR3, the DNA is TGTGCCAGCAGTACCCCGGGGGAGAAGCGGGGGGGCTTCTCAGATACGCAGTATTTT. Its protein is CASSTPGEKRGGFSDTQYF.

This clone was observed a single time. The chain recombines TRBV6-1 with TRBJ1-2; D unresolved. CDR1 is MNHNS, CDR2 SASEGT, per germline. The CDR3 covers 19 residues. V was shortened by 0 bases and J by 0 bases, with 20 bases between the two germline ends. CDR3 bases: TGTGCCAGCAGTGAAGCTTTGGCGGATCGTAAATCTGCTAACTATGGCTACACCTTC. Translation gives CASSEALADRKSANYGYTF.

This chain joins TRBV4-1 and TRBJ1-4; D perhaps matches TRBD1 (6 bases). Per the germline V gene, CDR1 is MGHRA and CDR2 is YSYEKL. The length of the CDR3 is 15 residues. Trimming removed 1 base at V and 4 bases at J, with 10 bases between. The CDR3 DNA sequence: TGCGCCAGCAGCCAAGTGCAGGGGCGTAATGAAAAACTGTTTTTT. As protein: CASSQVQGRNEKLFF.

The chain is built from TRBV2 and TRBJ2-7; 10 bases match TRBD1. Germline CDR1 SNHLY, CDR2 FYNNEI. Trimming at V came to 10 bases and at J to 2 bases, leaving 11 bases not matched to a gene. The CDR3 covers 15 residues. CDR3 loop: CATPPGTGAPYEQYF. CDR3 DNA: TGTGCCACTCCTCCCGGGACAGGGGCCCCCTACGAGCAGTACTTC.

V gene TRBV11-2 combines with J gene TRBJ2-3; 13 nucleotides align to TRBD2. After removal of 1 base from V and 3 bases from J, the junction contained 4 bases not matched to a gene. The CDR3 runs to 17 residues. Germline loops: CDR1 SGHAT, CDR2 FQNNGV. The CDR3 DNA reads TGTGCCAGCAGCTTAGGGACTAGCGGGGGATTAACAGATACGCAGTATTTT. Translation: CASSLGTSGGLTDTQYF. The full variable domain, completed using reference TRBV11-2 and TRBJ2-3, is EAGVAQSPRYKIIEKRQSVAFWCNPISGHATLYWYQQILGQGPKLLIQFQNNGVVDDSQLPKDRFSAERLKGVDSTLKIQPAKLEDSAVYLCASSLGTSGGLTDTQYFGPGTRLTVL.

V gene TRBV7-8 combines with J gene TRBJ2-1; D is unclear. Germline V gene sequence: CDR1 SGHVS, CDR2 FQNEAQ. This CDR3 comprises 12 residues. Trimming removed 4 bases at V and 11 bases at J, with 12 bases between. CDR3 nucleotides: TGTGCCAGCAGCTCCATCCTAAATAAGCAGTTCTTC. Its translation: CASSSILNKQFF. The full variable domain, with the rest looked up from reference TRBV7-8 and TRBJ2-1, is GAGVSQSPRYKVAKRGQDVALRCDPISGHVSLFWYQQALGQGPEFLTYFQNEAQLDKSGLPSDRFFAERPEGSVSTLKIQRTQQEDSAVYLCASSSILNKQFFGPGTRLTVL.

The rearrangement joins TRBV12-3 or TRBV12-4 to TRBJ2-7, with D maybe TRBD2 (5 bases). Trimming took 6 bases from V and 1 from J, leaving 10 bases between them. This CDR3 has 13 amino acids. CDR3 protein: CASSPTMSYEQYF. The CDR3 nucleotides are TGTGCCAGCAGCCCGACTATGTCCTACGAGCAGTACTTC.

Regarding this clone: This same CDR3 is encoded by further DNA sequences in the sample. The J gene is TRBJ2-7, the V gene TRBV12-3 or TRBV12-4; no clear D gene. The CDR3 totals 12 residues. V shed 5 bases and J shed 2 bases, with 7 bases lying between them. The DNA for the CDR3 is TGTGCCAGCAGTCTGTCCCCCTACGAGCAGTACTTC. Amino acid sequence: CASSLSPYEQYF.

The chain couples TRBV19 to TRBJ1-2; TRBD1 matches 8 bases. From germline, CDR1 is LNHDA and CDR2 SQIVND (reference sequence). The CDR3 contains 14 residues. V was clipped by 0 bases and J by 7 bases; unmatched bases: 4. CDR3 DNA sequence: TGTGCCAGTAGTATAGAGGACAGGGTGCGTGGCTACACCTTC. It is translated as CASSIEDRVRGYTF.

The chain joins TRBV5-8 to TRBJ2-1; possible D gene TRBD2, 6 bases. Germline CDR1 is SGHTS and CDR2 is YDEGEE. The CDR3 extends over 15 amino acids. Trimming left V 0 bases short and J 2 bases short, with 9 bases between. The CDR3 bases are TGTGCCAGCAGCTTGGCCCCGGGGGCCTACAATGAGCAGTTCTTC. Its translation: CASSLAPGAYNEQFF.

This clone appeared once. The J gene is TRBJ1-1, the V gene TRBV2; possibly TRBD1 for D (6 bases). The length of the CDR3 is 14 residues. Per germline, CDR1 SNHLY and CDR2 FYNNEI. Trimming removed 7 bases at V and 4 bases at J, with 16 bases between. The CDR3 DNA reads TGTGCCAGCATGCAGGGGCCCCGCGGCACTGAAGCTTTCTTT. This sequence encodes CASMQGPRGTEAFF.

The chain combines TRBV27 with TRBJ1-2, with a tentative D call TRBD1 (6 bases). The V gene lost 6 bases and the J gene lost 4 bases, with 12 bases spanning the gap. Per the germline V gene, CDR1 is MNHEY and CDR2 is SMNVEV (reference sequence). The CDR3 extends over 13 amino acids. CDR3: CASRTTGPYGYTF. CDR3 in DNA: TGTGCCAGCAGGACGACAGGCCCCTATGGCTACACCTTC.

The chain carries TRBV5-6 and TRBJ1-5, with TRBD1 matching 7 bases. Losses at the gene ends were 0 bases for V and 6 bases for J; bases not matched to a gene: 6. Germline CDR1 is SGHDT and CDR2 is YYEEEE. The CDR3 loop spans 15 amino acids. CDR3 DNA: TGTGCCAGCAGCTTGGGCACAGGGGCGGGTCAGCCCCAGCATTTT. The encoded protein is CASSLGTGAGQPQHF.

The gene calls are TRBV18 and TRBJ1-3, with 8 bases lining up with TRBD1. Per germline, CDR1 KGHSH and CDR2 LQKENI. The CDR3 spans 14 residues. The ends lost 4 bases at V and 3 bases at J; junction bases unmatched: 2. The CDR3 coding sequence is TGTGCCAGCTCACGACAGGGGTTTGGAAACACCATATATTTT. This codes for CASSRQGFGNTIYF.

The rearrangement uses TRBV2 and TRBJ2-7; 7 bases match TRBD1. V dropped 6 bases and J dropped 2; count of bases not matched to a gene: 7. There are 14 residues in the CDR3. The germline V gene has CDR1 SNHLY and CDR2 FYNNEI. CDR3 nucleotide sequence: TGTGCCAGCAGCTGGACAGGAGTAACCTACGAGCAGTACTTC. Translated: CASSWTGVTYEQYF.

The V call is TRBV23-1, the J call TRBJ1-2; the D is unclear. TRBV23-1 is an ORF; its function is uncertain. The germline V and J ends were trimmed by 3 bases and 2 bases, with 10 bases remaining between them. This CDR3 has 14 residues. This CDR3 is CASSQPIGNYGYTF. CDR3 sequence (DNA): TGCGCCAGCAGTCAGCCGATTGGCAACTATGGCTACACCTTC.

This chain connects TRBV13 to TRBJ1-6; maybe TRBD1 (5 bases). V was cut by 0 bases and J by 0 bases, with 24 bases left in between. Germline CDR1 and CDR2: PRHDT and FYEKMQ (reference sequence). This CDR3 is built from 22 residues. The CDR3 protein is CASSLGGGSYSDVSSYNSPLHF. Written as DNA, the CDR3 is TGTGCCAGCAGCTTAGGCGGGGGATCGTATTCAGATGTTAGCTCCTATAATTCACCCCTCCACTTT. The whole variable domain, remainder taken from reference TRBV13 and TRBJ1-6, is AAGVIQSPRHLIKEKRETATLKCYPIPRHDTVYWYQQGPGQDPQFLISFYEKMQSDKGSIPDRFSAQQFSDYHSELNMSSLELGDSALYFCASSLGGGSYSDVSSYNSPLHFGNGTRLTVT.

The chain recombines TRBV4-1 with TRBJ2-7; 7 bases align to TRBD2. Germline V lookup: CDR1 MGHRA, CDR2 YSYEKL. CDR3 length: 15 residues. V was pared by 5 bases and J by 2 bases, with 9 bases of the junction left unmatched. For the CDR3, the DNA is TGCGCCAGCAGCTCTACTGGGAGCGGGACCTACGAGCAGTACTTC. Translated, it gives CASSSTGSGTYEQYF.

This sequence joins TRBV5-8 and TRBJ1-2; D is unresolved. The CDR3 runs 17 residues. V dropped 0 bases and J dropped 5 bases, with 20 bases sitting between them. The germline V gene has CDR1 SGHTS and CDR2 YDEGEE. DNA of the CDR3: TGTGCCAGCAGCTTGGAGGCAGGCGGAGGGTGGATATATGGCTACACCTTC. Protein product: CASSLEAGGGWIYGYTF.

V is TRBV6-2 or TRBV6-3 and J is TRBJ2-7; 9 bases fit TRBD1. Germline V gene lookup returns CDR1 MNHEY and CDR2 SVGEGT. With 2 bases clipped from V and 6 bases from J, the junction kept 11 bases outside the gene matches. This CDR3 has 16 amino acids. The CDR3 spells CASSYLPGQGASEQYF. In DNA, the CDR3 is TGTGCCAGCAGTTACCTTCCGGGACAGGGAGCTTCCGAGCAGTACTTC.

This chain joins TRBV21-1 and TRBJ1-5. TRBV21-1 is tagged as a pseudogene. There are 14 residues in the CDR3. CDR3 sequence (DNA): TGTGCCAGCAACCCGGGAGGGTTTAGTCAGCCCCAGCATTTT. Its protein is CASNPGGFSQPQHF.

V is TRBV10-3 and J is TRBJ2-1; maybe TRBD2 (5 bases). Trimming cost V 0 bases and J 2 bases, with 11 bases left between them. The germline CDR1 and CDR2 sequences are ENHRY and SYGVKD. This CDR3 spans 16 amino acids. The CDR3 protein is CAISESISGPYNEQFF. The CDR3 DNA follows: TGTGCCATCAGTGAGTCGATCAGCGGACCCTACAATGAGCAGTTCTTC.

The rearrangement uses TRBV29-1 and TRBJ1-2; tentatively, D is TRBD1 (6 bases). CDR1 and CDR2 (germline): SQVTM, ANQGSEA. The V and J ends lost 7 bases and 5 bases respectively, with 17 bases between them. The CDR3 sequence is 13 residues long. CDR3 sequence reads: CSAEGGEEYGYTF. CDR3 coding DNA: TGCAGCGCGGAGGGGGGGGAAGAGTATGGCTACACCTTC.

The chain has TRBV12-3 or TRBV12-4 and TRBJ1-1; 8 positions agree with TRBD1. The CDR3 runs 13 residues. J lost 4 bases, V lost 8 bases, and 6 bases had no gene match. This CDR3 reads CASRRQGFTEAFF. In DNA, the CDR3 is TGTGCCAGCCGCAGACAGGGGTTCACTGAAGCTTTCTTT.

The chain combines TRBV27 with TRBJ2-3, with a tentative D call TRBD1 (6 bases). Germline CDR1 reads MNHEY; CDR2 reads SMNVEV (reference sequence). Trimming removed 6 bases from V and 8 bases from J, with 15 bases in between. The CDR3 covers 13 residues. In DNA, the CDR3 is TGTGCCAGCAGACTTACAGGGTTAGGTACGCAGTATTTT. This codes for CASRLTGLGTQYF.

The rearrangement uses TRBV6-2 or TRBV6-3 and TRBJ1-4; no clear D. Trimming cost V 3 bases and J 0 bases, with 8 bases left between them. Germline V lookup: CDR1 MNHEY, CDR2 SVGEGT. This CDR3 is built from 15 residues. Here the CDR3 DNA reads TGTGCCAGCAGTTATAGTGGTGCAACTAATGAAAAACTGTTTTTT. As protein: CASSYSGATNEKLFF.

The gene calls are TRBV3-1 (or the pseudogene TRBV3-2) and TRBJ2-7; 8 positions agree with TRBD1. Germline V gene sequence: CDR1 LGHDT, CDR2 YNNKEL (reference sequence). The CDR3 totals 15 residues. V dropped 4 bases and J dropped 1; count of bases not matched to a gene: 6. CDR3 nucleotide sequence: TGTGCCAGCAGCCTGAAGCGACAGGGGTCCTACGAGCAGTACTTC. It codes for CASSLKRQGSYEQYF.

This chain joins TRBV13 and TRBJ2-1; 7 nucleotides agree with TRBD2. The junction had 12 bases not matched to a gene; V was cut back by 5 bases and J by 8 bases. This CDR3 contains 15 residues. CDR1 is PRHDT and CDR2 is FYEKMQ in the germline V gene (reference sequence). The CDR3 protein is CASSPGLAGVYEQFF. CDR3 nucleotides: TGTGCCAGCAGCCCCGGGTTAGCGGGCGTCTATGAGCAGTTCTTC.

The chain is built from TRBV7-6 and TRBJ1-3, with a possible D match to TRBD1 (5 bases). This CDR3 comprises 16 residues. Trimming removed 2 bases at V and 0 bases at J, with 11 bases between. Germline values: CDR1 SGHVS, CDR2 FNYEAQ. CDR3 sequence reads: CASSLSGAGSGNTIYF. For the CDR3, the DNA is TGTGCCAGCAGCTTAAGTGGGGCTGGCTCTGGAAACACCATATATTTT.